This TCR beta chain is drawn from a study of T cells in Graves' hyperthyroidism and ophthalmopathy. Comments on this clonotype: Because the CDR3's place on the DNA is in doubt, the DNA is left out and the CDR3 is given as listed by TCRdb.

Template material for amplifying TCR beta CDR3 regions consisted of RNA transcripts. The HTBI primer set served for first-round RT-PCR of the TCR CDR3. Using its own MiXCR run on the multiplex PCR reads, TCRdb lists one record per CDR3 protein. This table has about 610,000 distinct CDR3 sequences, roughly 14% appearing once. From germline, CDR1 is MNHEY and CDR2 SVGAGI. The CDR3 numbers 14 amino acids, ends counted. Uncontrolled infection, other autoimmune disease, pregnancy or lactation led to exclusion. The chain is built from TRBV6-5 and TRBJ1-5. The receptor was derived from a woman aged 40-49 years with Graves' ophthalmopathy. The sequenced material came from blood. The chain's CDR3 is CASSSSTAYQPQHF.